This TCR beta chain derives from a study of blood T cell repertoires in COVID-19. On the study more broadly: Italy, Spain and the United States were the sources of the convalescent and acute COVID-19 samples. Sample material is recorded as cDNA or gDNA derived from T cells, B-cell-depleted T cells, or PBMCs.

This clone was seen a few times. In the original workflow: By means of reference gene primer amplification, nucleated cell counts were estimated. This table comes from immunoSEQ multiplex PCR, and its TCRdb copy is limited to in-frame clones, with some not included. That table gives V, J and clone size, and the DNA gave D and trimming. The sample yields approximately 52,000 clones, 75% to 95% seen once. This clonotype originated in a man aged 45 to 65 with active COVID-19. The source material was peripheral blood.

The CDR3 DNA reads TGTGCCAGCAGCTTAGATCCGGGATCGACCTACGAGCAGTACTTC. Protein: CASSLDPGSTYEQYF. The chain uses TRBV11-2 and TRBJ2-7, with a tentative D call TRBD2 (5 bases). Germline V gene lookup returns CDR1 SGHAT and CDR2 FQNNGV. V lost 0 bases and J 2 bases, leaving 11 bases between the germline ends. This CDR3 has 15 residues.